The 27 T cell receptor beta chains below all came from one sample that was sequenced in a study of T cells after yellow fever vaccination. Using its own MiXCR run on the 5' RACE reads, TCRdb lists one record per CDR3 protein. Of 300,000 to 400,000 distinct CDR3 sequences in the sample, 6.2% were seen once. Source: PBMCs, taken 5 days after the yellow fever booster vaccination. Receptors originate from a young man who received the YFV17D yellow fever vaccine.

This clonotype was found many times. The chain is built from TRBV20-1 and TRBJ1-5; D may be TRBD1 (5 bases). Germline CDR1 reads DFQATT; CDR2 reads SNEGSKA (reference sequence). The CDR3 sequence is 14 residues long. Trimming took 0 bases from V and 7 from J, leaving 13 bases between them. CDR3 amino acids: CSARDPGRSQPQHF. CDR3 bases: TGCAGTGCTAGAGACCCGGGACGTTCCCAGCCCCAGCATTTT.

There are many counts of this clonotype. The V call is TRBV6-5, the J call TRBJ1-1; no firm D call. Germline V lookup: CDR1 MNHEY, CDR2 SVGAGI. The CDR3 runs to 13 residues. Trimming stripped 8 bases from V and 0 bases from J, with 10 bases between. CDR3 amino acids: CASHSGLNTEAFF. CDR3 nucleotides: TGTGCCAGCCACTCAGGTTTGAACACTGAAGCTTTCTTT.

The chain has TRBV7-2 and TRBJ2-5, with D perhaps matching TRBD2 (6 bases). This CDR3 comprises 15 residues. Germline V lookup: CDR1 SGHTA, CDR2 FQGNSA. Trimming took 0 bases from V and 4 from J, leaving 12 bases between them. CDR3 nucleotides: TGTGCCAGCAGCTTAGCGGGAGCGGGCCCAGAGACCCAGTACTTC. As protein: CASSLAGAGPETQYF.

This clonotype has more than one count but fewer than ten. The V call is TRBV10-3, the J call TRBJ2-7; D call uncertain. Germline CDR1 reads ENHRY; CDR2 reads SYGVKD. There are 11 residues in the CDR3. The V gene lost 3 bases and the J gene lost 4 bases, with 4 bases spanning the gap. CDR3 nucleotide sequence: TGTGCCATCAGTGATTTGTACGAGCAGTACTTC. It codes for CAISDLYEQYF.

The chain combines TRBV27 with TRBJ2-5; possible D gene TRBD1, 5 bases. CDR3 length equals 14 residues. Germline V gene data show CDR1 as MNHEY and CDR2 as SMNVEV (reference sequence). V was cut by 1 base and J by 3 bases, with 9 bases left in between. The CDR3, as DNA: TGTGCCAGCAGTTTATTTAGACAGAAAGAGACCCAGTACTTC. Protein: CASSLFRQKETQYF.

This clonotype was counted ten times or more. The V gene is TRBV18, the J gene TRBJ2-6; no reliable D call. In germline, CDR1 is KGHSH, CDR2 LQKENI. CDR3 size: 13 residues. The ends were cut back, 3 bases at V and 4 bases at J, with 4 bases in the middle. CDR3 coding DNA: TGTGCCAGCTCACCGTCAGGGGCCAACGTCCTGACTTTC. It codes for CASSPSGANVLTF.

The chain has TRBV19 and TRBJ1-1; no reliable D call. This CDR3 is 14 amino acids long. Per the germline V gene, CDR1 is LNHDA and CDR2 is SQIVND (reference sequence). V gave up 4 bases and J gave up 5 bases, with 14 bases separating them. The CDR3 coding sequence is TGTGCCAGTAGTACCCACTTCCCGCCAACTGAAGCTTTCTTT. Amino acid sequence: CASSTHFPPTEAFF. Complete variable domain (other parts from reference TRBV19 and TRBJ1-1): DGGITQSPKYLFRKEGQNVTLSCEQNLNHDAMYWYRQDPGQGLRLIYYSQIVNDFQKGDIAEGYSVSREKKESFPLTVTSAQKNPTAFYLCASSTHFPPTEAFFGQGTRLTVV.

This clonotype came up a few times. The J gene is TRBJ2-3, the V gene TRBV29-1; D possibly corresponds to TRBD1 (6 bases). The CDR3 is made up of 13 amino acids. Looked up from germline, CDR1 is SQVTM and CDR2 is ANQGSEA. V gave up 3 bases and J gave up 3 bases, with 10 bases separating them. The CDR3 region has the DNA TGCAGCGTTGATGGGGGCGGGACAGATACGCAGTATTTT. Translation: CSVDGGGTDTQYF.

This clonotype was detected a few times. This chain uses TRBV7-2 with TRBJ2-7, with D tentatively TRBD2 (5 bases). The germline V and J ends were trimmed by 3 bases and 2 bases, with 8 bases remaining between them. The germline V gene encodes CDR1 SGHTA and CDR2 FQGNSA. This CDR3 spans 13 amino acids. The CDR3 loop is CASSFDYPYEQYF. CDR3 sequence (DNA): TGTGCCAGCAGCTTCGACTACCCCTACGAGCAGTACTTC.

The rearrangement joins TRBV5-6 to TRBJ2-2; 9 bases agree with TRBD2. The V gene's germline CDR1 is SGHDT and CDR2 YYEEEE. This CDR3 has 16 amino acids. V lost 4 bases, J lost 4 bases, and 8 bases stayed unmatched. Written as DNA, the CDR3 is TGTGCCAGCAGCAATAGCGGGAGAGTTGGCACCGGGGAGCTGTTTTTT. As protein: CASSNSGRVGTGELFF.

Only a few counts were recorded for this clonotype. This chain connects TRBV18 to TRBJ2-5; TRBD1 aligns across 9 bases. Germline lookup yields CDR1 KGHSH and CDR2 LQKENI. The CDR3 is 16 residues long. V dropped 2 bases and J dropped 5; count of bases not matched to a gene: 9. The chain's CDR3 is CASSPTTGGAEETQYF. The CDR3, as DNA: TGTGCCAGCTCACCAACAACAGGGGGCGCGGAGGAGACCCAGTACTTC.

In this sample, this clonotype turned up a few times. The chain recombines TRBV20-1 with TRBJ2-3; possibly TRBD2 for D (6 bases). The germline gives CDR1 DFQATT, CDR2 SNEGSKA (reference sequence). The CDR3 runs to 15 residues. V lost 6 bases and J 4 bases, leaving 20 bases between the germline ends. In DNA, the CDR3 is TGCAGTGCCCTCTTTGGCCCCGGGAGTGCAGATACGCAGTATTTT. Translation gives CSALFGPGSADTQYF.

The V call is TRBV20-1, the J call TRBJ2-1; 11 nucleotides line up with TRBD2. The CDR3 contains 20 residues. With V trimmed by 3 bases and J by 0 bases, 16 bases remained unmatched. Germline V gene sequence: CDR1 DFQATT, CDR2 SNEGSKA (reference sequence). CDR3: CSARVRLVAGGQSSYNEQFF. The CDR3 nucleotides read TGCAGTGCTAGGGTCCGACTAGTAGCGGGAGGGCAGAGCTCCTACAATGAGCAGTTCTTC.

V is TRBV7-9 and J is TRBJ2-2; D is possibly TRBD2 (6 bases). The CDR3 has 16 amino acids. CDR1 is SEHNR and CDR2 is FQNEAQ in the germline V gene (reference sequence). V lost 5 bases and J lost 7, with 20 bases in between. This chain's CDR3 is CASSLGILATDGELFF. In DNA, the CDR3 is TGTGCCAGCAGCCTCGGGATACTAGCTACCGACGGGGAGCTGTTTTTT.

This clonotype has at least ten counts. V usage is TRBV20-1 and J usage is TRBJ2-4; no firm D call. V lost 4 bases and J 0 bases, leaving 7 bases between the germline ends. The germline V gene encodes CDR1 DFQATT and CDR2 SNEGSKA (reference sequence). CDR3 length equals 13 residues. CDR3 sequence: CSAIGLAKNIQYF. CDR3 DNA sequence: TGCAGTGCTATTGGCCTAGCCAAAAACATTCAGTACTTC.

The chain employs TRBV25-1 and TRBJ1-3, with 9 bases fitting TRBD1. CDR1 is MGHDK and CDR2 is SYGVNS in the germline V gene. V dropped 5 bases and J dropped 8; count of bases not matched to a gene: 7. CDR3 length equals 14 residues. CDR3 nucleotide sequence: TGTGCCAGCAGTTGGACAGGGGCCGGTTACACCATATATTTT. Its translation is CASSWTGAGYTIYF.

This clonotype showed up just a few times. The chain has TRBV20-1 and TRBJ2-1; tentative D call: TRBD1 (5 bases). Trimming left V 0 bases short and J 5 bases short, with 14 bases between. Germline values: CDR1 DFQATT, CDR2 SNEGSKA (reference sequence). The CDR3 is 15 residues long. CDR3 sequence (DNA): TGCAGTGCTAGAGATTTAAGACAGATTGACAATGAGCAGTTCTTC. It is translated as CSARDLRQIDNEQFF.

This clonotype has at least ten counts. In nucleotides, the CDR3 is TGCAGTGCTAGTCTTGGACTAGCGGGGATCTCCTACAATGAGCAGTTCTTC. Amino acid sequence: CSASLGLAGISYNEQFF. The chain is built from TRBV20-1 and TRBJ2-1; 12 bases match TRBD2. With V trimmed by 3 bases and J by 0 bases, 6 bases remained unmatched. Per germline, CDR1 DFQATT and CDR2 SNEGSKA (reference sequence). The CDR3 consists of 17 residues.

In its sample, this clonotype was seen many times. This sequence joins TRBV15 and TRBJ2-5; perhaps D is TRBD1 or TRBD2 (5 bases each). The V end was cut by 0 bases, the J end by 5 bases, with 7 bases between. The CDR3 is 13 residues long. The germline V gene has CDR1 LNHNV and CDR2 YYDKDF (reference sequence). The CDR3 spells CATSREGRETQYF. In DNA form, the CDR3 reads TGTGCCACCAGCAGAGAGGGACGGGAGACCCAGTACTTC. Based on the CDR3 plus reference TRBV15 and TRBJ2-5, the full variable domain is DAMVIQNPRYQVTQFGKPVTLSCSQTLNHNVMYWYQQKSSQAPKLLFHYYDKDFNNEADTPDNFQSRRPNTSFCFLDIRSPGLGDTAMYLCATSREGRETQYFGPGTRLLVL.

Many counts were recorded for this clonotype. V is TRBV14 and J is TRBJ2-3, with 9 bases lining up with TRBD1. Germline assignment: CDR1 SGHDN and CDR2 FVKESK. Trimming at V came to 4 bases and at J to 6 bases, leaving 5 bases not matched to a gene. CDR3 length equals 14 residues. CDR3 in amino acids: CASSPWDRADTQYF. CDR3 in DNA: TGTGCCAGCAGCCCCTGGGACAGGGCTGATACGCAGTATTTT.

There are many counts of this clonotype. The rearrangement links TRBV25-1 to TRBJ2-7; the D is unclear. The length of the CDR3 is 13 residues. With 3 bases removed from V and 2 bases from J, the gap between germline ends came to 8 bases. Germline values: CDR1 MGHDK, CDR2 SYGVNS. For the CDR3, the DNA is TGTGCCAGCAGTGATCACAGAACCTACGAGCAGTACTTC. Protein: CASSDHRTYEQYF.

This clonotype appeared many times. This chain connects TRBV29-1 to TRBJ2-7; D unclear. Trimming pared 6 bases from V and 0 bases from J, leaving 9 bases between. CDR1 and CDR2 (germline): SQVTM, ANQGSEA. The CDR3 is 12 amino acids. CDR3 region: CSVQRDSYEQYF. In DNA form, the CDR3 reads TGCAGCGTACAAAGGGACTCCTACGAGCAGTACTTC.

This clonotype was picked up many times. The gene calls are TRBV3-1 and TRBJ1-6; D is possibly TRBD1 (5 bases). The V and J ends lost 0 bases and 9 bases respectively, with 12 bases between them. CDR1 LGHDT and CDR2 YNNKEL come from the germline V gene (reference sequence). CDR3 length: 15 residues. CDR3 nucleotides: TGTGCCAGCAGCCAAGAAGGGGCGCTGGGTTCACCCCTCCACTTT. It specifies CASSQEGALGSPLHF.

This clonotype appeared a few times. The chain combines TRBV20-1 with TRBJ2-7; 7 bases map to TRBD2. There are 15 residues in the CDR3. The germline V gene has CDR1 DFQATT and CDR2 SNEGSKA (reference sequence). The J segment lost 4 bases and the V segment lost 6 bases, leaving 15 bases of the junction unmatched. CDR3 nucleotides: TGCAGTGCGACTAGTACCTCGGGGGGATCATACGAGCAGTACTTC. Translated, it gives CSATSTSGGSYEQYF.

This clonotype was seen many times. The chain uses TRBV7-9 and TRBJ2-5; D gene unclear. The CDR3 is 16 amino acids. V was clipped by 2 bases and J by 5 bases, with 18 bases between them. Per the germline V gene, CDR1 is SEHNR and CDR2 is FQNEAQ (reference sequence). The DNA of the CDR3 is TGTGCCAGCAGCTTATCGGCTTCCCTTTTCATCGAGACCCAGTACTTC. This sequence encodes CASSLSASLFIETQYF. Full variable domain (rest looked up from reference TRBV7-9 and TRBJ2-5): DTGVSQNPRHKITKRGQNVTFRCDPISEHNRLYWYRQTLGQGPEFLTYFQNEAQLEKSRLLSDRFSAERPKGSFSTLEIQRTEQGDSAMYLCASSLSASLFIETQYFGPGTRLLVL.

The chain joins TRBV10-3 to TRBJ2-3, with a tentative D call TRBD2 (7 bases). V dropped 4 bases and J dropped 2 bases, with 10 bases sitting between them. CDR1 ENHRY and CDR2 SYGVKD come from the germline V gene. The CDR3 contains 14 residues. For the CDR3, the DNA is TGTGCCATCAGTGGGGGGGGGCACACAGATACGCAGTATTTT. The encoded protein is CAISGGGHTDTQYF.

About this clonotype: Just one base apart from a much larger clone, this may be a read error. The rearrangement links TRBV7-9 to TRBJ2-7; D is possibly TRBD1 or TRBD2 (5 bases each). The CDR3 contains 14 residues. Germline V gene lookup returns CDR1 SEHNR and CDR2 FQNEAQ (reference sequence). Trimming took off 4 bases at V and 2 bases at J, with 12 bases between the two ends. CDR3 loop: CASSSRDPAYEQYF. The CDR3 DNA is TGTGCCAGCAGCTCAAGGGACCCGGCCTACGAGCAGTACTTC.